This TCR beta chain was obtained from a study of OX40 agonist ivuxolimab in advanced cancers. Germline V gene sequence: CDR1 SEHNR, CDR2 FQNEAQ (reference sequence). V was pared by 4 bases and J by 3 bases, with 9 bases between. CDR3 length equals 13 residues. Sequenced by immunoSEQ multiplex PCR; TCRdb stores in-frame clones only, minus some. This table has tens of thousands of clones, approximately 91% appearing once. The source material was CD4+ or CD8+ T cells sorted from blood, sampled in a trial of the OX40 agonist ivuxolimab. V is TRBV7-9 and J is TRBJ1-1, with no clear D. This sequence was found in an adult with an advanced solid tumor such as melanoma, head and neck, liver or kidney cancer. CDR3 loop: CASSSIPDTEAFF. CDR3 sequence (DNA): TGTGCCAGCAGCTCCATCCCGGACACTGAAGCTTTCTTT.